This is a list of T cell receptor beta chains from one sample in a study of shared clonotypes between healthy human individuals. TCRdb keeps only in-frame clones here, not all; method: immunoSEQ multiplex PCR. In the table there are roughly 2.5 million clones, more than 80% of which are singletons. Sequencing was done on a sample of naive CD4+ T cells sorted from blood. These receptors were taken from a man between 18 and 29 years old in good health. The CDR3 runs from the conserved cysteine through the conserved F or W. Each record gives: J gene, CDR3 length, V gene, clone size, D gene, CDR3 protein, CDR3 DNA. D genes are given only for firm matches. Rows give clone size only sometimes, using once, few, many, or a class for an expanded clone.

TRBJ1-4 16 TRBV6-5 once . CASSLSGASSNEKLFF TGTGCCAGCAGTTTATCGGGAGCTTCTTCTAATGAAAAACTGTTTTTT
TRBJ2-7 12 TRBV10-3 . . CAISESMGAQYF TGTGCCATCAGTGAGTCGATGGGGGCGCAGTACTTC
TRBJ2-7 14 TRBV4-1 . . CASSQQQTSYEQYF TGCGCCAGCAGCCAACAACAGACATCCTACGAGCAGTACTTC
TRBJ1-1 15 TRBV7-2 . . CASSLVGGMNTEAFF TGTGCCAGCAGCTTAGTGGGAGGGATGAACACTGAAGCTTTCTTT
TRBJ2-5 16 TRBV10-3 . TRBD1 CAISEPTGYPQETQYF TGTGCCATCAGTGAGCCGACAGGGTACCCTCAAGAGACCCAGTACTTC
TRBJ1-2 16 TRBV10-1 . . CASTKWTRRINYGYTF TGCGCCAGCACCAAATGGACACGCCGAATTAACTATGGCTACACCTTC
TRBJ1-6 13 TRBV6-1 once . CASSQPYNSPLHF TGTGCCAGCAGCCAACCCTATAATTCACCCCTCCACTTT
TRBJ2-5 11 TRBV7-2 . . CASSFGEAQYF TGTGCCAGCAGCTTCGGTGAGGCCCAGTACTTC
TRBJ1-1 15 TRBV5-6 . . CASSFWEGRNTEAFF TGTGCCAGCAGCTTTTGGGAGGGAAGAAACACTGAAGCTTTCTTT
TRBJ1-2 13 TRBV19 . . CASSSGGDYGYTF TGTGCCAGTAGTTCTGGGGGGGACTATGGCTACACCTTC
TRBJ1-1 15 TRBV19 once . CASSTIQGSYTEAFF TGTGCCAGTAGTACCATACAGGGTTCCTACACTGAAGCTTTCTTT
TRBJ1-2 13 TRBV28 . . CASSSTGAYGYTF TGTGCCAGCAGTTCGACAGGTGCCTATGGCTACACCTTC
TRBJ2-2 13 TRBV7-2 . TRBD2 CASSPRGGGELFF TGTGCCAGCAGCCCCCGGGGGGGCGGGGAGCTGTTTTTT
TRBJ2-7 14 TRBV30 . TRBD2 CAWSVGGGSYEQYF TGTGCCTGGAGTGTAGGTGGCGGGAGCTACGAGCAGTACTTC
TRBJ2-2 15 TRBV4-1 once . CASRKGQPNTGELFF TGCGCCAGCAGGAAGGGACAACCGAACACCGGGGAGCTGTTTTTT
TRBJ2-5 14 TRBV7-9 . . CASSLVGPPETQYF TGTGCCAGCAGCTTAGTCGGACCCCCAGAGACCCAGTACTTC
TRBJ2-7 14 TRBV6-6 . . CASSSYLGGDEQYF TGTGCCAGCAGTTCTTACCTAGGGGGGGACGAGCAGTACTTC
TRBJ1-2 16 TRBV5-4 . TRBD1 CASSLGPGQGNYGYTF TGTGCCAGCAGCTTAGGGCCGGGACAGGGTAACTATGGCTACACCTTC
TRBJ2-3 14 TRBV6-6 . . CASSRGRITDTQYF TGTGCCAGCAGTCGTGGGAGGATAACAGATACGCAGTATTTT
TRBJ2-7 13 TRBV5-1 . . CASSLSGTYEQYF TGCGCCAGCAGCTTGAGCGGAACCTACGAGCAGTACTTC
TRBJ2-2 16 TRBV6-5 . TRBD1 CASSYSNRGRAGELFF TGTGCCAGCAGTTACTCGAACAGGGGGCGTGCCGGGGAGCTGTTTTTT
TRBJ2-2 16 TRBV7-9 . . CASSLGPGTNTGELFF TGTGCCAGCAGCTTAGGTCCGGGGACCAACACCGGGGAGCTGTTTTTT
TRBJ2-7 17 TRBV5-8 once . CASSSLTAPDSKYEQYF TGTGCCAGCAGCTCCCTCACAGCTCCTGACAGCAAGTACGAGCAGTACTTC
TRBJ1-2 15 TRBV5-1 once . CASSTSPQEGYGYTF TGCGCCAGCAGCACAAGTCCCCAGGAGGGGTATGGCTACACCTTC
TRBJ1-1 16 TRBV5-1 . . CASSAPLGVLDTEAFF TGCGCCAGCAGCGCCCCCTTGGGAGTGCTCGACACTGAAGCTTTCTTT